The source of this TCR beta chain is a study of vaccination effects on CD4 cells after COVID-19. Study details: Everyone in the study got two shots of either the BNT162b2 or mRNA-1273 vaccine.

The length of the CDR3 is 13 residues. Looked up from germline, CDR1 is MRHNA and CDR2 is SNTAGT. V was clipped by 8 bases and J by 6 bases, with 15 bases between them. Repertoires were generated with immunoSEQ multiplex PCR, while TCRdb's copy carries only in-frame clones and drops some. Altogether about 68,000 clones are present, 80% being singletons, with the ten largest covering 12%. Sequencing followed a ViraFEST assay step that expanded antigen-specific CD4+ T cells with viral peptide pools. Isolation of CD4+ T cells took place after approximately 10 days of culture. Nucleocapsid antibody tests were negative, and the vaccine recipients had no prior SARS-CoV-2 infection. This clone appeared once. What it binds is unknown. Study-wide results and caveats: Healthy vaccine recipients' vaccine-induced clones were almost all SARS-CoV-2 mono-reactive.

The origin of this receptor is a human donor who received a COVID-19 vaccine. Sequenced here: CD4+ T cells from PBMCs cultured with SARS-CoV-2 spike peptides, sampled before COVID-19 vaccination. The rearrangement joins TRBV6-4 to TRBJ2-3, with D possibly matching TRBD1 (5 bases). The CDR3 coding sequence is TGTGCCAGCGCCGCTGGGGCGAGGGATACGCAGTATTTT. Protein: CASAAGARDTQYF.